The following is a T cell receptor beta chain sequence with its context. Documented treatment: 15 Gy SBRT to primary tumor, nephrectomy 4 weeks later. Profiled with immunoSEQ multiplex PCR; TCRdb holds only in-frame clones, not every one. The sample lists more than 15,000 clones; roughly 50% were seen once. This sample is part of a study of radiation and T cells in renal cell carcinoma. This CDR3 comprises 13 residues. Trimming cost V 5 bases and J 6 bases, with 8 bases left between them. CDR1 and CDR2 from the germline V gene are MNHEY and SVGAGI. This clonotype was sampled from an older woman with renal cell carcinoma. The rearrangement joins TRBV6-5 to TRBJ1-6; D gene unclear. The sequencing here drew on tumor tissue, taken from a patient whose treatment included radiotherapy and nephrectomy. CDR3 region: CASSSYSNSPLHF. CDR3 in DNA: TGTGCCAGCAGTAGTTACAGTAATTCACCCCTCCACTTT.